Described below is a single T cell receptor (beta chain) sequence and its context. Its antigen is undetermined. Germline V lookup: CDR1 MNHEY, CDR2 SVGAGI. V dropped 6 bases and J dropped 7; count of bases not matched to a gene: 6. The CDR3 covers 13 residues. Each PCR replicate from the sorted subsets contained 150 to 200 ng DNA, which is about 30,000 T cell genomes. Libraries were prepared by immunoSEQ multiplex PCR; TCRdb keeps only in-frame clonotypes and omits some of them. The sample shows around 2.1 million clones, about 94% of them seen only once. The data were taken from a study of shared clonotypes between healthy human individuals. The overall study: Researchers assigned three CD4 naive, three CD4 memory, two CD8 naive and one CD8 memory plate to each donor. Whole-study results and caveats: Among the subsets, naive ones generally showed larger estimated richness than memory ones.

Naive CD4+ cells were CD45RA-selected; the remaining cells were memory. Sequenced sample: naive CD4+ T cells sorted from blood. The subset is: CD45RA+ positively selected. The chain combines TRBV6-5 with TRBJ1-2; 9 bases are a match to TRBD1. The sequence was collected from a man aged 18-30 years in good health. The CDR3 DNA sequence: TGTGCCAGCAGCCGGGGACAGGGTATTGGCTACACCTTC. Its translation is CASSRGQGIGYTF.